This T cell receptor (beta chain) was observed in a study of cytomegalovirus exposure and HLA in healthy donors. Across the study: According to later analysis, the same platform produced the roughly 130 validation and 666 first-cohort repertoires.

The assay was immunoSEQ multiplex PCR, and TCRdb's table has in-frame clones only and misses some. The data hold roughly 270,000 clones, with 88% observed a single time. This receptor was obtained from a woman younger than 35 in good health and CMV-seronegative. The sequenced material came from PBMCs.

The CDR3 DNA follows: TGTGCCAGCACGACAGGGTACCAAGAGACCCAGTACTTC. It encodes CASTTGYQETQYF. The J gene is TRBJ2-5, the V gene TRBV2, with 7 bases aligning to TRBD1. V shed 7 bases and J 0 bases; nucleotides not matched to a gene: 2. The CDR3 runs to 13 residues. Germline V lookup: CDR1 SNHLY, CDR2 FYNNEI. Using reference TRBV2 and TRBJ2-5 for the parts outside the CDR3, the full variable domain is EPEVTQTPSHQVTQMGQEVILRCVPISNHLYFYWYRQILGQKVEFLVSFYNNEISEKSEIFDDQFSVERPDGSNFTLKIRSTKLEDSAMYFCASTTGYQETQYFGPGTRLLVL.